Listed below are T cell receptor beta chains from one sample, sequenced in a study of Ad26.COV2.S vaccination and SARS-CoV-2 variants. Libraries were prepared by immunoSEQ multiplex PCR; TCRdb keeps only in-frame clonotypes and omits some of them. The sample has about 410,000 clones, approximately 90% seen once; the top ten hold about 1.7%. This specimen was peripheral blood, taken in a trial of Ad26.COV2.S vaccine versus placebo. The origin of the receptors is a person between 18 and 59 years old who received the Ad26.COV2.S COVID-19 vaccine or a placebo. The CDR3 runs from the conserved cysteine through the conserved F or W. D genes are given only for firm matches. Part of the rows lack a size; the others show once, few, many or a class for expanded clones.

D | J | V | size | length | DNA | CDR3
TRBD2 | TRBJ2-3 | TRBV6-6 | - | 15 | TGTGCCAGCAAGACGACTAGCGGTTTCGGTGATACGCAGTATTTT | CASKTTSGFGDTQYF
TRBD1 | TRBJ1-1 | TRBV28 | once | 12 | TGTGCCAGCAGCACCCGGACAGGGAAGGCTTTCTTT | CASSTRTGKAFF
- | TRBJ1-2 | TRBV10-2 | - | 11 | TGCGCCAGCAAAACGGGTGGAGGCTACACCTTC | CASKTGGGYTF
- | TRBJ2-5 | TRBV2 | - | 13 | TGTGCCAACGAAGACAATTTGGAAGAGACCCAGTACTTC | CANEDNLEETQYF
TRBD1 | TRBJ1-6 | TRBV7-2 | many | 15 | TGTGCCAGCAGCTTTATGGGACAGGCTATCTCACCCCTCCACTTT | CASSFMGQAISPLHF
- | TRBJ2-1 | TRBV27 | - | 17 | TGTGCCAGCAGTCCGGGGGCCAGCGGGGTGGGGTACAATGAGCAGTTCTTC | CASSPGASGVGYNEQFF
- | TRBJ2-3 | TRBV7-2 | - | 14 | TGTGCCAGCAGCTTAGGGCAGGGCACAGATACGCAGTATTTT | CASSLGQGTDTQYF
- | TRBJ1-1 | TRBV7-9 | once | 15 | TGTGCCAGCAGCGCGCCGACCGGAATGAACACTGAAGCTTTCTTT | CASSAPTGMNTEAFF
- | TRBJ2-1 | TRBV9 | - | 15 | TGTGCCAGCAGCGCCCCGGGGGGCAGGGACAATGAGCAGTTCTTC | CASSAPGGRDNEQFF
- | TRBJ1-2 | TRBV4-1 | - | 14 | TGCGCCAGCAGCCAAAAGCCCGGGACGGTCGGCTACACCTTC | CASSQKPGTVGYTF
- | TRBJ2-7 | TRBV5-4 | - | 13 | TGTGCCAGCAGCTTGGAATACAGCTACGAGCAGTACTTC | CASSLEYSYEQYF
TRBD1 | TRBJ1-6 | TRBV19 | - | 16 | TGTGCCAGTAGTACTAGGACAGGGTCGCTAAATTCACCCCTCCACTTT | CASSTRTGSLNSPLHF
- | TRBJ1-2 | TRBV25-1 | - | 15 | TGTGCCAGTCAAGACCCTGGCAGGGCTCGGGGGGGCTACACCTTC | CASQDPGRARGGYTF
TRBD2 | TRBJ2-5 | TRBV7-2 | - | 17 | TGTGCCAGCAGCTTAGTTCTAGCGGGGGGGCTTGTAGAGACCCAGTACTTC | CASSLVLAGGLVETQYF
TRBD2 | TRBJ2-1 | TRBV4-3 | - | 16 | TGCGCCAGCTCCCCCAATAGCGGGGGGCCCAACAATGAGCAGTTCTTC | CASSPNSGGPNNEQFF
- | TRBJ1-4 | TRBV4-3 | - | 14 | TGCGCCAGCAGCCAAACTACAGGAGTGCTTCAACTGTTTTTT | CASSQTTGVLQLFF
- | TRBJ2-3 | TRBV6-5 | - | 16 | TGTGCCAGCAGTTACTCGAGTGGGGGGGCCTTGGATACGCAGTATTTT | CASSYSSGGALDTQYF
TRBD1 | TRBJ1-2 | TRBV5-4 | - | 14 | TGTGCCAGCAGCCACGGGACAGAAAACTATGGCTACACCTTC | CASSHGTENYGYTF
- | TRBJ1-5 | TRBV6-5 | - | 13 | TGTGCCAGCAGTTACTCGATTAGGGAGGTTCAGCATTTT | CASSYSIREVQHF
- | TRBJ2-7 | TRBV7-9 | - | 14 | TGTGCCAGCAGCCCAGACCCACAGTATTCCGAGCAGTACTTC | CASSPDPQYSEQYF
- | TRBJ2-1 | TRBV11-3 | - | 12 | TGTGCCAGCAGCTTTGATGCCCATGAGCAGTTCTTC | CASSFDAHEQFF
- | TRBJ2-6 | TRBV2 | - | 14 | TGTGCCAGCAGAGGGGTGTCTGGGGCCAACGTCCTGACTTTC | CASRGVSGANVLTF
TRBD1 | TRBJ2-7 | TRBV7-2 | - | 16 | TGTGCCAGCAGCTCCTCAAGACAGGGTCGCTTCTACGAGCAGTACTTC | CASSSSRQGRFYEQYF
TRBD1 | TRBJ1-1 | TRBV20-1 | - | 16 | TGCAGTGCTAGTAGTTGGGACAGGGCACAGAACACTGAAGCTTTCTTT | CSASSWDRAQNTEAFF
TRBD1 | TRBJ1-6 | TRBV25-1 | once | 15 | TGTGCCAGCAGTGACCGAGGGACAGTTAATTCACCCCTCCACTTT | CASSDRGTVNSPLHF
- | TRBJ1-5 | TRBV28 | - | 12 | TGTGCCAGCCAGGTACGCTATCAGCCCCAGCATTTT | CASQVRYQPQHF
- | TRBJ1-1 | TRBV6-2/TRBV6-3 | - | 13 | TGTGCCAGCAGCCCTCGGTTTAACACTGAAGCTTTCTTT | CASSPRFNTEAFF
- | TRBJ1-3 | TRBV23-1 | - | 15 | TGCGCCAGCATTCACCAGAGGGTCTCTGGAAACACCATATATTTT | CASIHQRVSGNTIYF
- | TRBJ2-6 | TRBV19 | - | 18 | TGTGCCAGTAGTTCTCAACAGGGGGAGGGGACTGGGGCCAACGTCCTGACTTTC | CASSSQQGEGTGANVLTF
TRBD1 | TRBJ1-6 | TRBV2 | once | 15 | TGTGCCAGCAGTGAAGCGCGGACAGGGCGGCCACCCCTCCACTTT | CASSEARTGRPPLHF
- | TRBJ1-2 | TRBV11-2 | - | 19 | TGTGCCAGCAGCTTATTCGACTTCTGGACAGAGAAGCCTAACTATGGCTACACCTTC | CASSLFDFWTEKPNYGYTF
- | TRBJ2-7 | TRBV28 | - | 11 | TGTGCCAGCAGTAACCAAGACGAGCAGTACTTC | CASSNQDEQYF
- | TRBJ2-6 | TRBV4-3 | many | 17 | TGCGCCAGCAGCCAAGCAGATCGGGGCTCTGGGGCCAACGTCCTGACTTTC | CASSQADRGSGANVLTF
TRBD1 | TRBJ2-7 | TRBV25-1 | - | 14 | TGTGCCAGCAGTGATAGGACAGGGGTTCGCGAGCAGTACTTC | CASSDRTGVREQYF
TRBD1 | TRBJ1-4 | TRBV6-2/TRBV6-3 | few | 14 | TGTGCCAGCAGTTACGGACAGGGGTCCTCGGAACTGTTTTTT | CASSYGQGSSELFF
TRBD1 | TRBJ1-1 | TRBV28 | - | 13 | TGTGCCAGCAGTTTAACCACAGGGGACGTAGCTTTCTTT | CASSLTTGDVAFF
TRBD1 | TRBJ2-5 | TRBV7-9 | - | 15 | TGTGCCAGCAGTTATAGACAGGGGAAGAAAGAGACCCAGTACTTC | CASSYRQGKKETQYF
- | TRBJ1-5 | TRBV7-8 | - | 16 | TGTGCCAGCAGCTCCACAGGGAAGTTAAGCAATCAGCCCCAGCATTTT | CASSSTGKLSNQPQHF
- | TRBJ1-1 | TRBV7-6 | - | 15 | TGTGCCAGCAGTTACGCGACAGGCGGGGCCACTGAAGCTTTCTTT | CASSYATGGATEAFF
- | TRBJ2-7 | TRBV7-8 | - | 15 | TGTGCCAGCAGCTTAAGCGCAGGGGTAGGCTACGAGCAGTACTTC | CASSLSAGVGYEQYF
TRBD2 | TRBJ2-2 | TRBV30 | - | 17 | TGTGCCTGGACTAGCGGGGGCGGGCTAACAATCCCCGGAGGGCTGTTTTTT | CAWTSGGGLTIPGGLFF
- | TRBJ1-3 | TRBV7-9 | - | 13 | TGTGCCAGCAGCGACCCGATTGGAAACACCATATATTTT | CASSDPIGNTIYF
TRBD1 | TRBJ1-1 | TRBV5-4 | - | 17 | TGTGCCAGCAGCTTGGGCGGACTACCCAGGGGGGGGACTGAAGCTTTCTTT | CASSLGGLPRGGTEAFF
- | TRBJ1-4 | TRBV7-9 | - | 14 | TGTGCCAGCAGCTTCCGGGGTGGTAATGAAAAACTGTTTTTT | CASSFRGGNEKLFF
TRBD1 | TRBJ1-1 | TRBV2 | - | 17 | TGTGCCACTGAAACCGGGACAGGGGGCAATCCGAACACTGAAGCTTTCTTT | CATETGTGGNPNTEAFF
- | TRBJ2-3 | TRBV9 | - | 16 | TGTGCCAGCAGCGTAGAAGGGCGGCAGAGCACAGATACGCAGTATTTT | CASSVEGRQSTDTQYF
- | TRBJ2-1 | TRBV19 | - | 16 | TGTGCCAGTAGTATAGTCTCCGGACGAACCTACAATGAGCAGTTCTTC | CASSIVSGRTYNEQFF
- | TRBJ2-5 | TRBV30 | - | 10 | TGTGCCTGCAGGGAAGAGACCCAGTACTTC | CACREETQYF